This paragraph covers one T cell receptor beta chain sequence. Antigen unknown. PCR involved 60 Vbeta and 13 Jbeta primers. Profiled with immunoSEQ multiplex PCR; TCRdb holds only in-frame clones, not every one. The table includes 150,000 to 200,000 clones, approximately 80% detected once. The entry originates in a study of cytomegalovirus exposure and HLA in healthy donors. Regarding the study as a whole: Further analysis, carried out later, found HLA-associated TCR beta chains more clonally expanded than equally common other chains.

Germline lookup yields CDR1 SGHRS and CDR2 YFSETQ. The CDR3 is 14 amino acids. The V and J ends lost 3 bases and 2 bases respectively, with 11 bases between them. The gene calls are TRBV5-1 and TRBJ1-1; weak D call: TRBD1 (5 bases). This sequence originates from a woman aged 40 to 55 in good health and CMV-seronegative. The sequencing input was PBMCs. CDR3 residues: CASSYGQGNTEAFF. The DNA for the CDR3 is TGCGCCAGCAGCTATGGACAAGGAAACACTGAAGCTTTCTTT.